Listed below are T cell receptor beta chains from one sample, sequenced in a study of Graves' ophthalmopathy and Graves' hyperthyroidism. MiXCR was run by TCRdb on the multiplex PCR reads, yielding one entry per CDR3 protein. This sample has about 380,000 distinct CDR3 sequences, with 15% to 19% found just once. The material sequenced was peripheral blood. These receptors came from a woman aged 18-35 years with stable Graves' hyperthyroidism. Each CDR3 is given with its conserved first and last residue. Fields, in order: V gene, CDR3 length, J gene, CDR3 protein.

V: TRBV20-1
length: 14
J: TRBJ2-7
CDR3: CSARGGGGYYEQYF

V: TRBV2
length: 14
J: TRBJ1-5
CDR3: CASSESTSNQPQHF

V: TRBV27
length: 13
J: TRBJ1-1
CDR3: CASSSMMNTEAFF

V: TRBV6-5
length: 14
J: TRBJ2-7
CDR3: CASRYGQGTYEQYF

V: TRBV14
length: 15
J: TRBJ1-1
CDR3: CASSLGQPMNTEAFF

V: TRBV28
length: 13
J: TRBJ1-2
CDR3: CASSSPGTAKNTF

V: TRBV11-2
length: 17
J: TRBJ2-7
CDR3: CASSLVSLGGAPYEQYF

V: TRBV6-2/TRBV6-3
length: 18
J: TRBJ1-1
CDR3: CASSYSPHVQGRRTEAFF

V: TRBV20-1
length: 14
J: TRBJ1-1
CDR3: CSARGPGRETEAFF

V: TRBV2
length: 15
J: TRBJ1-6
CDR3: CASSVEGADNSPLHF

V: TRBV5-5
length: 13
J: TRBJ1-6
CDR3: CASSLISQPPLHF

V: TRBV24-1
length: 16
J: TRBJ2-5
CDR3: CATSDPGTGKAGTQYF

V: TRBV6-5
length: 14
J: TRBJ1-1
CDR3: CAGSQGLRNTEAFF

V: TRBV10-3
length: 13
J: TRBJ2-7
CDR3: CATQTQSSYEQYF

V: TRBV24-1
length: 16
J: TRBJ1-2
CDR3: CATSDAQGATNYGYTF

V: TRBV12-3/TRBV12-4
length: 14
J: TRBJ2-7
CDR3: CASSYRDTLYEQYF

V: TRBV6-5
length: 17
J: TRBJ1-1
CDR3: CASSYSSTGWVGTEAFF

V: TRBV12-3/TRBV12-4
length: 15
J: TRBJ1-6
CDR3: CASSLSGRGNSPLHF

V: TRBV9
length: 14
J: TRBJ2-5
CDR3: CASSVGGPQETQYF

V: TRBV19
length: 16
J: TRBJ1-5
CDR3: CASSIRTAYSNQPQHF

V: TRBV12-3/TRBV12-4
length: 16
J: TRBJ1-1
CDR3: CASSGGFPGQGPSAFF

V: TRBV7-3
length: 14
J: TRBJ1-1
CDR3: CASSLKGGGTEAFF

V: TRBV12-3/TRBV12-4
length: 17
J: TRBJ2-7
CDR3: CASSLKGLAGGLNEQYF

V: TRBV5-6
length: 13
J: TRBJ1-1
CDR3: CASSPQGFVEAFF

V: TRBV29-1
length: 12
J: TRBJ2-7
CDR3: CSVFRGTYEQYF

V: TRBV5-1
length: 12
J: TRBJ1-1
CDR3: CASSNQNTEAFF

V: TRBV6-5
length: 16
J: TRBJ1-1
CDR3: CASSTRQGLGDTEAFF

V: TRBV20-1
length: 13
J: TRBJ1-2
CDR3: CSAGGQGRYGYTF

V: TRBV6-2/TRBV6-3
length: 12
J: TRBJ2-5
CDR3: CASRDDQETQYF

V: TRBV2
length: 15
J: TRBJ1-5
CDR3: CASGPQGARNQPQHF

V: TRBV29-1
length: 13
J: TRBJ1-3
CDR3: CSAAGLTGNTIYF

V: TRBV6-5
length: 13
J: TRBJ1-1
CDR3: CASSNRDGTEAFF

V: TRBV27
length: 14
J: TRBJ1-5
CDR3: CASSPRGAVQPQHF

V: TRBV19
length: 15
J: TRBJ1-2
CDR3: CASCVTGGFSYGYTF

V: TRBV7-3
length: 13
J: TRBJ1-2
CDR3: CASSSGDGYGYTF

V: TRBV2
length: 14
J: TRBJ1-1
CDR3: CASSDVGLNTEAFF

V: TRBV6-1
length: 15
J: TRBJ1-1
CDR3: CASSTRTGWETEAFF

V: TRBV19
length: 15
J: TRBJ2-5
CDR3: CASRNTGLAVGTQYF

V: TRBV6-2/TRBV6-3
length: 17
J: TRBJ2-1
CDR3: CASSYGISGGVDNEQFF

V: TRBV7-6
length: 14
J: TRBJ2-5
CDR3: CASSLAPKLETQYF

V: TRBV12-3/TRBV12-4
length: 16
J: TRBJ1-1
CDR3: CASSFSHQGVGTEAFF

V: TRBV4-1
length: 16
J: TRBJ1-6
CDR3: CASSQMGQRRNSPLHF

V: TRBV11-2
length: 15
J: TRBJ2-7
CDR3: CASSRHGQGGYEQYF

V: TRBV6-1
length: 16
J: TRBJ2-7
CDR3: CASSALSGGRFYEQYF

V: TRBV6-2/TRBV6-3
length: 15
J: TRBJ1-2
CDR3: CASSSQTGGRNGYTF

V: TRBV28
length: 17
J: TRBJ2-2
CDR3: CASSFPVAGGRTGELFF

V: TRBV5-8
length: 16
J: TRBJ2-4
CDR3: CASSSGTSGAKNIQYF

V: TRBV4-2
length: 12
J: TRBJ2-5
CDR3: CASSQDIQTQYF

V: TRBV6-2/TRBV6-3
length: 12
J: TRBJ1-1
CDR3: CASRGNGVGAFF

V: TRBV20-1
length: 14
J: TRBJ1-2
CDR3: CSARDPTGRKGYTF

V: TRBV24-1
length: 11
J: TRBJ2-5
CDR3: CATSDISTQYF

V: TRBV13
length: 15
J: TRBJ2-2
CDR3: CASSLVGRAGGELFF

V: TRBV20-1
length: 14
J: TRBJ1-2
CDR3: CSARGGQGAEGYTF

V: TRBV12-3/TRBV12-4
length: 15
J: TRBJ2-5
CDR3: CASSLRRPPSGTQYF

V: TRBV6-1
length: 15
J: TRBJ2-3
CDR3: CASRWSGGAMDTQYF